This T cell receptor (beta chain) was retrieved from a study of shared clonotypes between healthy human individuals. Whole-study results and caveats: Naive subsets generally exceeded memory subsets in estimated richness. The four-donor shared clonotypes exceeded non-shared clonotypes in generation probability, with non-shared ones scoring lower.

Produced via immunoSEQ multiplex PCR; TCRdb's table is partial and in-frame only. This table has about 2.1 million clones, over 85% appearing once. Comment on this clone: What it binds is unknown.

As defined, naive CD8 cells were CD45RO-negative and positively selected for CCR7, with terminally differentiated effector memory CD45RA+ cells excluded. In germline, CDR1 is SGHTA, CDR2 FQGTGA. Trimming took off 4 bases at V and 1 base at J, with 19 bases between the two ends. The CDR3 loop spans 17 amino acids. Specimen: naive CD8+ T cells from PBMCs. This receptor was taken from a man aged 18 to 30 in good health. Some clones in this sample may be carry-over from other donors' samples. The chain uses TRBV7-3 and TRBJ1-1; D may be TRBD1 (5 bases). The CDR3 protein is CASSSSIRETPNTEAFF. CDR3 coding DNA: TGTGCCAGCAGCTCCTCTATCAGGGAGACACCGAACACTGAAGCTTTCTTT.